These T cell receptor beta chains were read from a single sample in a study of beta chain features in type 1 diabetes. The assay was immunoSEQ multiplex PCR, and TCRdb's table has in-frame clones only and misses some. Seen here are some 63,000 clones, around three fifths observed once, and the top ten hold around 2.2%. The material sequenced was Tregs from blood. The receptors shown here come from a woman under 30 in good health. CDR3s include the opening cysteine and the closing phenylalanine or tryptophan. Each record gives: V gene, clone size, J gene, D gene, CDR3 protein, CDR3 DNA. A D gene is named only where the DNA matches it firmly. Clone size is stated in some rows and not others, as once, few, many or a class when expanded.

>TRBV7-2|few|TRBJ2-7|TRBD2
CASSPGTSFEEQYF
TGTGCCAGCAGCCCTGGGACTAGCTTTGAGGAGCAGTACTTC
>TRBV4-3|few|TRBJ1-2|.
CASSQETGHYGYTF
TGCGCCAGCAGCCAAGAAACAGGCCACTATGGCTACACCTTC
>TRBV4-2|.|TRBJ2-7|TRBD2
CASSEGLAGLYEQYF
TGTGCCAGCAGTGAGGGACTAGCGGGGTTATACGAGCAGTACTTC
>TRBV5-4|.|TRBJ1-6|TRBD1
CASSLGQGDSPLHF
TGTGCCAGCAGCTTAGGACAGGGGGATTCACCCCTCCACTTT
>TRBV5-1|.|TRBJ1-4|.
CASSLQGREKLFF
TGCGCCAGCAGCTTGCAGGGAAGGGAAAAACTGTTTTTT
>TRBV30|few|TRBJ2-1|TRBD2
CAWSVGWRGDNEQFF
TGTGCCTGGAGTGTAGGTTGGCGGGGGGACAATGAGCAGTTCTTC
>TRBV11-1|.|TRBJ2-1|.
CASSFLQGRYNEQFF
TGTGCCAGCAGTTTTTTACAGGGAAGGTACAATGAGCAGTTCTTC
>TRBV29-1|.|TRBJ1-1|.
CSVLTQGYSTEAFF
TGCAGCGTATTAACTCAGGGATATAGCACTGAAGCTTTCTTT
>TRBV5-1|.|TRBJ2-7|.
CASSPTGLLPYEQYF
TGCGCCAGCAGCCCAACCGGACTCCTCCCCTACGAGCAGTACTTC
>TRBV7-8|.|TRBJ2-7|.
CASSRLGGERDEQYF
TGTGCCAGCAGTCGACTCGGGGGTGAGCGGGACGAGCAGTACTTC
>TRBV5-1|.|TRBJ2-1|.
CASSNRVGSYNEQFF
TGCGCCAGCAGCAACAGGGTGGGCTCCTACAATGAGCAGTTCTTC
>TRBV18|.|TRBJ2-7|.
CASSPQDNEQYF
TGTGCCAGCTCACCTCAGGACAACGAGCAGTACTTC
>TRBV10-3|.|TRBJ2-7|.
CASSPLAPTYEQYF
TGTGCCTCCTCTCCACTAGCTCCCACCTACGAGCAGTACTTC
>TRBV9|few|TRBJ2-7|TRBD1
CASSAATGGRYEQYF
TGTGCCAGCAGCGCCGCGACAGGGGGCCGCTACGAGCAGTACTTC
>TRBV23-1|medium-sized|TRBJ2-2|.
CASSQWPGAPKELFF
TGCGCCAGCAGTCAATGGCCAGGGGCCCCGAAGGAGCTGTTTTTT
>TRBV18|.|TRBJ1-6|TRBD1
CASSPSTGVGRSPLHF
TGTGCCAGCTCACCTAGTACAGGGGTAGGAAGATCACCCCTCCACTTT
>TRBV19|.|TRBJ2-7|TRBD1
CASSKQGAGEQYF
TGTGCCAGTAGTAAGCAGGGGGCGGGCGAGCAGTACTTC
>TRBV7-2|.|TRBJ2-3|TRBD1
CASSGWTGSYTDTQYF
TGTGCCAGCAGCGGGTGGACAGGGTCTTACACAGATACGCAGTATTTT
>TRBV6-5|few|TRBJ1-1|.
CASSYGGGRNTEAFF
TGTGCCAGCAGTTACGGCGGGGGCCGGAACACTGAAGCTTTCTTT
>TRBV5-5|.|TRBJ2-2|TRBD2
CASSWGGGYTGELFF
TGTGCCAGCAGCTGGGGGGGAGGGTACACCGGGGAGCTGTTTTTT
>TRBV19|few|TRBJ1-1|TRBD1
CASSRGTAARTTEAFF
TGTGCCAGTAGTCGGGGGACAGCCGCTAGAACCACTGAAGCTTTCTTT
>TRBV5-1|.|TRBJ2-3|TRBD2
CASSGLAGPTDTQYF
TGCGCCAGCAGCGGCCTAGCGGGACCCACAGATACGCAGTATTTT
>TRBV18|.|TRBJ1-1|.
CASSPLAGGGTEAFF
TGTGCCAGCTCACCACTTGCGGGGGGCGGTACTGAAGCTTTCTTT
>TRBV27|.|TRBJ1-2|.
CASSGGLRSYGYTF
TGTGCCAGCAGTGGAGGCCTACGATCCTATGGCTACACCTTC
>TRBV19|.|TRBJ1-1|.
CASKSSRMNTEAFF
TGTGCCAGTAAATCCAGCAGGATGAACACTGAAGCTTTCTTT
>TRBV5-1|.|TRBJ1-2|TRBD1
CASSFFTGDGYTF
TGCGCCAGCAGCTTTTTTACAGGGGATGGCTACACCTTC
>TRBV4-1|.|TRBJ1-6|TRBD1
CASSPRGPGPNSPLHF
TGCGCCAGCAGCCCGAGGGGGCCAGGGCCTAATTCACCCCTCCACTTT
>TRBV19|once|TRBJ1-2|TRBD1
CASSIRRDSYGYTF
TGTGCCAGTAGTATCCGCCGGGACAGCTATGGCTACACCTTC
>TRBV6-4|.|TRBJ2-3|TRBD2
CASSDAGGLNTQYF
TGTGCCAGCAGTGACGCGGGGGGGCTAAATACGCAGTATTTT
>TRBV30|once|TRBJ2-6|.
CAWSTRGSGANVLTF
TGTGCCTGGAGTACCCGGGGCTCTGGGGCCAACGTCCTGACTTTC
>TRBV7-2|.|TRBJ1-1|.
CASSPQGLPEAFF
TGTGCCAGCAGCCCCCAGGGTCTCCCTGAAGCTTTCTTT
>TRBV7-3|.|TRBJ1-6|.
CASRGPGPNSPLHF
TGTGCCAGCAGGGGGCCCGGTCCCAATTCACCCCTCCACTTT
>TRBV9|few|TRBJ2-5|TRBD2
CASSLGTSSRETQYF
TGTGCCAGCAGCCTCGGGACTAGCAGTAGGGAGACCCAGTACTTC
>TRBV7-9|few|TRBJ2-1|TRBD2
CATALAGSYNEQFF
TGTGCCACCGCACTAGCGGGTTCCTACAATGAGCAGTTCTTC
>TRBV10-3|few|TRBJ2-3|.
CAISEAQGRDTQYF
TGTGCCATCAGTGAGGCTCAGGGCCGAGATACGCAGTATTTT
>TRBV6-5|many|TRBJ1-1|.
CASSYFGRDTEAFF
TGTGCCAGCAGTTACTTTGGCAGGGACACTGAAGCTTTCTTT
>TRBV11-1|few|TRBJ2-3|TRBD2
CASSLGLAVTDTQYF
TGTGCCAGCAGCTTGGGACTAGCGGTCACAGATACGCAGTATTTT
>TRBV28|few|TRBJ1-2|.
CAWGGPGYTF
TGTGCCTGGGGAGGACCTGGCTACACCTTC
>TRBV6-5|.|TRBJ2-3|TRBD2
CAVSGASGSDTQYF
TGTGCCGTCAGTGGGGCTAGCGGGAGCGATACGCAGTATTTT
>TRBV6-1|.|TRBJ1-2|TRBD1
CASRPGQGNYGYTF
TGTGCCAGCCGACCGGGACAGGGGAACTATGGCTACACCTTC
>TRBV18|few|TRBJ2-5|TRBD1
CASSPQGQGVTYF
TGTGCCAGCTCACCTCAGGGACAGGGAGTAACTTACTTC
>TRBV4-1|.|TRBJ1-1|.
CASLPRQGIPTEAFF
TGCGCCAGTCTCCCCCGGCAGGGAATCCCCACTGAAGCTTTCTTT
>TRBV25-1|.|TRBJ2-3|.
CASRFGGTDTQYF
TGTGCCAGCAGGTTCGGGGGCACAGATACGCAGTATTTT
>TRBV7-2|.|TRBJ2-1|.
CASSVRSAGSENEQFF
TGTGCCAGCAGCGTTCGGAGTGCAGGGTCTGAGAATGAGCAGTTCTTC
>TRBV5-4|.|TRBJ2-7|.
CASRRDRTSYEQYF
TGTGCCAGCAGGCGGGACCGGACGTCCTACGAGCAGTACTTC
>TRBV5-6|.|TRBJ2-7|TRBD1
CASSRTDRVNYEQYF
TGTGCCAGCAGCCGTACAGACAGGGTGAACTACGAGCAGTACTTC
>TRBV5-1|.|TRBJ1-1|TRBD1
CASSLGTGVEAFF
TGCGCCAGCAGCTTGGGAACAGGGGTAGAAGCTTTCTTT
>TRBV18|.|TRBJ2-1|TRBD2
CASSPRRERSYNEQFF
TGTGCCAGCTCACCACGGCGGGAGCGCTCCTACAATGAGCAGTTCTTC
>TRBV2|few|TRBJ2-2|.
CASSESVVNTGELFF
TGTGCCAGCAGTGAATCGGTGGTGAACACCGGGGAGCTGTTTTTT
>TRBV6-6|.|TRBJ1-3|TRBD1
CASRGTGAGNTIYF
TGTGCCAGCAGGGGGACAGGGGCTGGAAACACCATATATTTT
>TRBV27|.|TRBJ1-2|TRBD1
CASSPSWTGRGYTF
TGTGCCAGCAGCCCCTCCTGGACAGGTCGGGGCTACACCTTC
>TRBV20-1|.|TRBJ2-7|TRBD2
CSARAGGEYF
TGCAGTGCTAGAGCCGGGGGGGAGTACTTC
>TRBV7-2|.|TRBJ1-2|.
CASSSPYRDYGYTF
TGTGCCAGCAGCTCGCCCTACAGGGATTATGGCTACACCTTC
>TRBV18|.|TRBJ2-3|TRBD2
CASSALAGGADTQYF
TGTGCCAGCTCAGCCCTAGCGGGAGGTGCAGATACGCAGTATTTT
>TRBV5-1|.|TRBJ2-7|.
CASSSSYEQYF
TGCGCCAGCAGCTCGTCCTACGAGCAGTACTTC
>TRBV11-3|few|TRBJ2-3|.
CASSFVSVSDTQYF
TGTGCCAGCAGCTTTGTGTCCGTATCAGATACGCAGTATTTT
>TRBV5-5|.|TRBJ1-2|TRBD1
CASSLAPGQGRFWGYTF
TGTGCCAGCAGCTTGGCCCCGGGACAGGGACGTTTCTGGGGCTACACCTTC